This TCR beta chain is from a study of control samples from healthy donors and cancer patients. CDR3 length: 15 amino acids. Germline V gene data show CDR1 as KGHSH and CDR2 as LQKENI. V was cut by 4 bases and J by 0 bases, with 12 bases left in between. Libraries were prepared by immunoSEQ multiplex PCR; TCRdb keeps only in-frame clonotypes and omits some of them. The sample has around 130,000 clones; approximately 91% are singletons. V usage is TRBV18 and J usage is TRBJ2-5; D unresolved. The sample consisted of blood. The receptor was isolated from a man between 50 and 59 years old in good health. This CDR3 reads CASSLRTVNQETQYF. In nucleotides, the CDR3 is TGTGCCAGCTCACTCAGGACGGTAAACCAAGAGACCCAGTACTTC.